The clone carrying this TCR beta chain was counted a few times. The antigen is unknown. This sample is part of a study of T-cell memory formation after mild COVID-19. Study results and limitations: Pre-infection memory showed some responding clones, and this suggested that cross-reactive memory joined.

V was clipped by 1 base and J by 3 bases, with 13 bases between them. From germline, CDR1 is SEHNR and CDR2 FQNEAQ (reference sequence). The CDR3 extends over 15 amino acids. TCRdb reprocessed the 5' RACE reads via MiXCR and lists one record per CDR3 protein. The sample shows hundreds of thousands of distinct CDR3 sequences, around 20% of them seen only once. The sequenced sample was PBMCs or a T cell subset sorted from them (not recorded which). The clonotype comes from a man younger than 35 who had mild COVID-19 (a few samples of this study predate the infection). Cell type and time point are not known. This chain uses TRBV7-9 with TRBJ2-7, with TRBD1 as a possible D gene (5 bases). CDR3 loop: CASSLEGRSRYEQYF. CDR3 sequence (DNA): TGTGCCAGCAGCTTAGAGGGGCGAAGCCGCTACGAGCAGTACTTC.